The entry below gives a single T cell receptor (beta chain) sequence along with its context. The antigen this receptor binds is unknown. No base quality values were provided; no much bigger clone lies one nucleotide off. Each collaborating institution followed its own protocols to collect whole blood in K2EDTA tubes. Collaborator samples were shipped for TCRbeta analysis as frozen whole blood, isolated PBMCs, or DNA extracted from either sample type. The data stem from a study of blood T cell repertoires in COVID-19 (dated by TCRdb to 2019 to 2021). Notes on the research overall: Collaborator samples came from the United States, Italy and Spain and covered acute and convalescent phases of COVID-19. The material from the prospective study consisted of cDNA or gDNA derived from T cells, B-cell-depleted T cells, or PBMCs. The samples were drawn from the first 160 participants of the ongoing ImmuneRACE study and from under 1,500 subjects provided by 6 global collaborators. The repertoires were made available in a free public database intended to serve as a resource for research on the immune response to SARS-CoV-2. Nearly every sample came with metadata listing a de-identified subject ID, COVID-19 status, age in years and sex. The dataset comprised deeply sampled blood TCRbeta repertoires from subjects exposed to, actively infected with, or recovered from COVID-19. Where available, HLA class I and class II types were obtained from metadata supplied by the sample provider rather than from assay-based typing. Beyond this particular receptor, the publication reports: The quantity of clinical and demographic metadata differed by source and by participant and was supplied without curation.

The immunoSEQ Assay, a bias-controlled multiplex PCR, was used to amplify TCRbeta CDR3 regions from genomic DNA. Turning to the authors' computational methods: Nucleated cell counts per sample were estimated from amplification of reference gene primers within the assay. Sequence reads were collapsed and filtered to measure the absolute abundance of every unique TCRbeta CDR3 rearrangement. For each sample, productive Simpson clonality was calculated as the square root of Simpson's diversity index across productive rearrangements. What TCRdb holds here is the immuneACCESS table cut down to in-frame rearrangements. Part of the clones is not present; checked against another copy, under half of the missing clones reflect an unresolved V gene, and the others are unexplained. The DNA was the basis for D and trimming; V, J and clone size are from that table. Within this sample are around 150,000 clones, with approximately 92% of them counted one time only. Roughly 5% of the sample goes to the ten largest clones.

The receptor's source is a woman in her forties or fifties with acute or convalescent COVID-19. Sequencing was performed on peripheral blood.

The bases are TGTGCCAGCAGCGTGGGTTCGGGAAGTAGAAGGGGCTACACCTTC. Its protein is CASSVGSGSRRGYTF. The chain was built from TRBV9 and TRBJ1-2; no confident D gene assignment can be made. Taken from cysteine to phenylalanine, the CDR3 has 15 residues. The DNA shown is the 45-base CDR3, in frame from base 1. V sheds 2 bases and J sheds 8 bases, leaving 19 bases between their ends. The germline V gene sets CDR1 to SGDLS and CDR2 to YYNGEE.